This entry lists 8 T cell receptor beta chains sequenced from one sample in a study of T-cell memory formation after mild COVID-19 listed by TCRdb under 2021. To prepare the library, 5' RACE was applied. Instrument on record: Illumina NovaSeq 6000. The public reads were run again by TCRdb, first through fastp at Q25 and then through MiXCR, and only productive beta chains were kept. Rows are unified per CDR3 protein, each entry keeping the most common DNA and genes. The sample profile shows some 180,000 distinct CDR3 sequences; roughly 13% of them were found once. About 3.3% of the sample is taken by the ten largest. Sequenced material: PBMCs or a T cell subset sorted from them (not recorded which). The receptor source for this set is a man younger than 35 who had mild COVID-19 (a few samples of this study predate the infection). The sample titles of this study are shuffled in the database, so cell type and time point are left out; the donor was told from shared clones.

The chain uses TRBV24-1 and TRBJ1-2; D ambiguous. The V end lost 3 bases, the J end lost 6 bases, and 4 bases lay between the germline ends. Germline V gene lookup returns CDR1 KGHDR and CDR2 SFDVKD. This CDR3 is 11 amino acids long. The CDR3 protein is CATSDTDGYTF. CDR3 nucleotides: TGTGCCACCAGTGATACCGATGGCTACACCTTC.

The chain employs TRBV25-1 and TRBJ2-3; the D is unclear. The germline CDR1 and CDR2 sequences are MGHDK and SYGVNS. The CDR3 is 14 residues long. Trimming left V 1 base short and J 6 bases short, with 11 bases between. CDR3 protein: CASSESAVSDTQYF. The CDR3 region has the DNA TGTGCCAGCAGTGAATCCGCAGTTTCGGATACGCAGTATTTT.

The chain employs TRBV20-1 and TRBJ2-2, with TRBD2 matching 8 bases. The CDR3 runs 14 residues. The germline gives CDR1 DFQATT, CDR2 SNEGSKA (reference sequence). V lost 6 bases to trimming and J lost 1 base; unmatched junction nucleotides: 4. The CDR3 coding sequence is TGCAGTGCGTCTCTAGCGGGGAACACCGGGGAGCTGTTTTTT. Protein: CSASLAGNTGELFF.

V is TRBV7-2 and J is TRBJ2-1; TRBD2 matches at 7 bases. Germline values: CDR1 SGHTA, CDR2 FQGNSA. V shed 7 bases and J 9 bases; nucleotides not matched to a gene: 9. CDR3 size: 13 residues. CDR3 protein: CASTLGGGVEQFF. CDR3 nucleotide sequence: TGTGCCAGCACCCTGGGGGGGGGGGTTGAGCAGTTCTTC.

Only a few counts were recorded for this clonotype. The chain joins TRBV24-1 to TRBJ1-1; 7 positions agree with TRBD1. Losses at the gene ends were 7 bases for V and 4 bases for J; bases not matched to a gene: 5. This CDR3 is 13 amino acids long. CDR1 and CDR2 (germline): KGHDR, SFDVKD. The CDR3 sequence: CATSPRGGTEAFF. The CDR3 DNA follows: TGTGCCACCAGCCCCAGGGGGGGCACTGAAGCTTTCTTT.

This clonotype was detected ten times or more. The genes are TRBV7-3 and TRBJ2-7, with 7 bases aligning to TRBD1. J lost 4 bases, V lost 3 bases, and 9 bases had no gene match. This CDR3 contains 15 residues. CDR1 is SGHTA, CDR2 FQGTGA, per germline. The CDR3 spells CASSLGTGVGYEQYF. The CDR3 DNA is TGTGCCAGCAGCTTGGGCACAGGGGTCGGGTACGAGCAGTACTTC.

This clonotype was counted only a few times. The rearrangement uses TRBV11-2 and TRBJ2-1; D is unresolved. Germline V gives CDR1 SGHAT, CDR2 FQNNGV. This CDR3 is built from 12 residues. V was trimmed by 4 bases and J by 10 bases, leaving 11 bases between them. The CDR3 sequence: CASSSPRREQFF. The CDR3 bases are TGTGCCAGCAGCTCCCCGCGACGAGAGCAGTTCTTC. The whole variable domain, remainder taken from reference TRBV11-2 and TRBJ2-1, is EAGVAQSPRYKIIEKRQSVAFWCNPISGHATLYWYQQILGQGPKLLIQFQNNGVVDDSQLPKDRFSAERLKGVDSTLKIQPAKLEDSAVYLCASSSPRREQFFGPGTRLTVL.

Details on this clonotype: The junction and the germline gene differ at one end; a read error may be behind it. The chain employs TRBV5-1 and TRBJ1-2, with 7 positions matching TRBD1. The CDR3 has 12 amino acids. Germline CDR1 reads SGHRS; CDR2 reads YFSETQ. The CDR3 loop is CASVQGKYGYTF. CDR3 nucleotides: TGTGCCAGCGTACAGGGGAAATATGGCTACACCTTC.